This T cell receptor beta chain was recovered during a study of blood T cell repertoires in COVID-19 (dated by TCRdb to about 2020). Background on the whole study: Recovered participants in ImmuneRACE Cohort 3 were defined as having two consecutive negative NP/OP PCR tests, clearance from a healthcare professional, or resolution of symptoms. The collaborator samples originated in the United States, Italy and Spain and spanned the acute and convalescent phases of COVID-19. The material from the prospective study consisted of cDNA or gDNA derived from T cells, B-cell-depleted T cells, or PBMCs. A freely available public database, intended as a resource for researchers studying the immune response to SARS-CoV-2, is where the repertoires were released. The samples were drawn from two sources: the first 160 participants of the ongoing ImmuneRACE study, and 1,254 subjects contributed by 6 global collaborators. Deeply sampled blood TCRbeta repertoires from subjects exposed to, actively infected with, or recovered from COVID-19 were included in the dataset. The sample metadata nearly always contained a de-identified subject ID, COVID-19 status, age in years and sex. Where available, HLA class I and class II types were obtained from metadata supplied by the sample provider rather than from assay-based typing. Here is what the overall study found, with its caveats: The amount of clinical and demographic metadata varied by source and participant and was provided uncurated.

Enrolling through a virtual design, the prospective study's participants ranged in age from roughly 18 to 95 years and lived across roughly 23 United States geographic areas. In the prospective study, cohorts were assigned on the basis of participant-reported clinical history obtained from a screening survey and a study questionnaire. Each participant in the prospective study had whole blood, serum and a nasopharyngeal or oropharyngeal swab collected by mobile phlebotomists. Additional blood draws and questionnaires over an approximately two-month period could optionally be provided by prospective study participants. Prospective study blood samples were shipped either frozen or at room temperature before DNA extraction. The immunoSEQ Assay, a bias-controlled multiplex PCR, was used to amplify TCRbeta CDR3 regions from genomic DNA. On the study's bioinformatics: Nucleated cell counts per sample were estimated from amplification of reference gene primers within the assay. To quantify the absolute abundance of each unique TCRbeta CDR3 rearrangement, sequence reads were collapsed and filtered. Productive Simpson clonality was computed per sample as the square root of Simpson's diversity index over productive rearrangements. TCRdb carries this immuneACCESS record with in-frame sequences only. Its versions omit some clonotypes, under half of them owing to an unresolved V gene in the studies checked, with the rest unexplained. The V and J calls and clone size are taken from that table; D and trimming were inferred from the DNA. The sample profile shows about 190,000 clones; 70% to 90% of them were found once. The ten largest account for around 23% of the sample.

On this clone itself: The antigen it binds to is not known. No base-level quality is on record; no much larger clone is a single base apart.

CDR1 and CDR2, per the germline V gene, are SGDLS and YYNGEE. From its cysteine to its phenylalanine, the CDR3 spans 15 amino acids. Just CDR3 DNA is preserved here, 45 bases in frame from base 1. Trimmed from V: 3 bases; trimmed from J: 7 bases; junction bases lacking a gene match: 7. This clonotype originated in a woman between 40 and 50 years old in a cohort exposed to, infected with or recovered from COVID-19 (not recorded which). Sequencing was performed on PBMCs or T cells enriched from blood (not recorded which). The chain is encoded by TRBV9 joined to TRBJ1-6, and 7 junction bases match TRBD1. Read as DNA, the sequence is TGTGCCAGCAGCGGGAGTGGACAGGAAAATTCACCCCTCCACTTT. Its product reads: CASSGSGQENSPLHF.